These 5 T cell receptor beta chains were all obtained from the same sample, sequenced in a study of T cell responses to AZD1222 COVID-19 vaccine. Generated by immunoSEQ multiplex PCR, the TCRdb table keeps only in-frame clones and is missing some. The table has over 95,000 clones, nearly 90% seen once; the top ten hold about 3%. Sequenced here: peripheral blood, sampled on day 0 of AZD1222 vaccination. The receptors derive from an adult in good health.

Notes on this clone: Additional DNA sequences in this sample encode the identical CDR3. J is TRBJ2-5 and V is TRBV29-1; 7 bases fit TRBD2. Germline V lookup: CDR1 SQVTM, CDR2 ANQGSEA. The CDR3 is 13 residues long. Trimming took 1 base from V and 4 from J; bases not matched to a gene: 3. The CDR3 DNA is TGCAGCGTTGAAGCAGGGAGGGGAGAGACCCAGTACTTC. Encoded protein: CSVEAGRGETQYF. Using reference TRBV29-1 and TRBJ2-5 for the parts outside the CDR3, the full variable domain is SAVISQKPSRDICQRGTSLTIQCQVDSQVTMMFWYRQQPGQSLTLIATANQGSEATYESGFVIDKFPISRPNLTFSTLTVSNMSPEDSSIYLCSVEAGRGETQYFGPGTRLLVL.

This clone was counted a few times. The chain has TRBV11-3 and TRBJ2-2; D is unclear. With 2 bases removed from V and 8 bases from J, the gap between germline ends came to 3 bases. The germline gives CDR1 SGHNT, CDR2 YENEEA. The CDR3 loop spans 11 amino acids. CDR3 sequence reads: CASSLRGELFF. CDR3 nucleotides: TGTGCCAGCAGCTTAAGAGGGGAGCTGTTTTTT.

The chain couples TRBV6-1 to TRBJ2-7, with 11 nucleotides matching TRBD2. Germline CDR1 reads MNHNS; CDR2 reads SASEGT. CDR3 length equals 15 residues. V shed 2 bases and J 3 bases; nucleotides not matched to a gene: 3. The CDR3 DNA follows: TGTGCCAGCAGTGAATGGCTAGCGGGAGGCTACGAGCAGTACGTC. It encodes CASSEWLAGGYEQYV.

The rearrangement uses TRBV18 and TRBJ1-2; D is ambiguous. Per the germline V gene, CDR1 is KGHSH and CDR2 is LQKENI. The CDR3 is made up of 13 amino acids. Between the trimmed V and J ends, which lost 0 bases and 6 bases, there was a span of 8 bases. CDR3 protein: CASSPPMRNGYTF. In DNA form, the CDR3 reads TGTGCCAGCTCACCACCGATGAGGAATGGCTACACCTTC.

The CDR3 spells CASSLDLDQPQHF. CDR3 nucleotide sequence: TGTGCCAGCAGCTTAGATCTAGATCAGCCCCAGCATTTT. V usage is TRBV7-9 and J usage is TRBJ1-5; D not resolved. V lost 1 base and J 5 bases, leaving 6 bases between the germline ends. The CDR3 is 13 residues long. Germline V gives CDR1 SEHNR, CDR2 FQNEAQ (reference sequence).